This TCR beta chain is from a study of OX40 agonist ivuxolimab in advanced cancers. Across the study: The treatment was a fully human IgG2 OX40 agonist, ivuxolimab. At 82.7% male, the cohort had a mean age of approximately 64 years, ranging from roughly 20 to 90. The study enrolled dose-escalation patients with hepatocellular carcinoma, melanoma, renal cell or head and neck cancer.

Per germline, CDR1 SGHTA and CDR2 FQGNSA. Trimming took 3 bases from V and 6 from J, leaving 9 bases between them. The CDR3 runs to 12 residues. Profiling relied on immunoSEQ multiplex PCR, and the TCRdb table lists in-frame clones only, not all of them. The sample holds roughly 76,000 clones, more than 85% seen once. V gene TRBV7-2 combines with J gene TRBJ2-7; possibly TRBD2 for D (7 bases). Sequencing used CD4+ or CD8+ T cells sorted from blood, obtained in a trial of the OX40 agonist ivuxolimab. This sequence was found in an adult with an advanced solid tumor such as melanoma, head and neck, liver or kidney cancer. CDR3 nucleotide sequence: TGTGCCAGCAGCTTCGGGGGGCTCGAGCAGTACTTC. As protein: CASSFGGLEQYF.